This T cell receptor (beta chain) came from a study of cytomegalovirus exposure and HLA in healthy donors. Study-wide context: Earlier, 95 million to 140 million unique TCR beta sequences were recovered from roughly 180 million T cells by an analysis. Most genotyped donors, around 86% of around 370, had Caucasian-associated genetic ancestry. Points from the study as a whole: It was taken for granted in presence/absence analyses that sequencing depth across donors was roughly uniform. Overall, some 160 TCR beta chains were annotated as cytomegalovirus-associated.

Use of 60 Vbeta and 13 Jbeta primers characterized the PCR. Assay: immunoSEQ multiplex PCR; the TCRdb copy retains only in-frame clones and omits some. The repertoire holds 62,000 or so clones, with about 83% as singletons. As regards this clone: As yet, its antigen is unknown.

Sequencing used PBMCs. This clonotype was obtained from a man aged 25 to 45 in good health and CMV-seronegative.

The CDR3 coding sequence is TGTGCCAGCAGTGAAGCGAGCCCAGGGGGGAGTGGCTACACCTTC. Its translation is CASSEASPGGSGYTF. The V call is TRBV6-1, the J call TRBJ1-2; 7 bases fit TRBD1. This CDR3 has 15 amino acids. V shed 0 bases and J 7 bases; nucleotides not matched to a gene: 8. The germline V gene has CDR1 MNHNS and CDR2 SASEGT.